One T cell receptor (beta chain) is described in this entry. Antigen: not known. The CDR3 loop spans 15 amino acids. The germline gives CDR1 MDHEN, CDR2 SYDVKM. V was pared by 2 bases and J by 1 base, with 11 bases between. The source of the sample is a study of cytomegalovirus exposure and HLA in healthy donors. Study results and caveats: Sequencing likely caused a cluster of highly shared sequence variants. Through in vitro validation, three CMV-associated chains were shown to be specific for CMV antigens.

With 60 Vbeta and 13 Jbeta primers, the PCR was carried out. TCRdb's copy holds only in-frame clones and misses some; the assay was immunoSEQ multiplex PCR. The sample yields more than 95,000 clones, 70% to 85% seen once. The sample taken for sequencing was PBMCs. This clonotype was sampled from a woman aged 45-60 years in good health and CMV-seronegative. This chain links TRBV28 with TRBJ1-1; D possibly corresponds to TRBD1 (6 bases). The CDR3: CASSLQGKANTEAFF. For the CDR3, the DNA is TGTGCCAGCAGTTTACAGGGGAAGGCGAACACTGAAGCTTTCTTT.